A single sample is the source of the 30 T cell receptor beta chains below, sequenced in a study of beta chain features in type 1 diabetes. Expressed TCRB transcripts were sequenced after all isolated RNA was converted to cDNA. Measured with immunoSEQ multiplex PCR; TCRdb has only the in-frame clones, and not every one. Seen here are fewer than 900,000 clones, roughly 15% observed once, and the top ten hold 0.023%. Sequencing used naive CD4+ T cells from blood. The receptor source for this set is a woman between 18 and 29 years old in good health.

This clone showed up just a few times. CDR3 in DNA: TGTGCCAGCAGAGAGGACAGGGTACCCGAGCAGTACTTC. Translated, it gives CASREDRVPEQYF. This rearrangement joins TRBV6-6 to TRBJ2-7, with 8 bases aligning to TRBD1. V shed 6 bases and J 6 bases; nucleotides not matched to a gene: 7. CDR3 length: 13 residues. Germline lookup yields CDR1 MNHNY and CDR2 SVGAGI (reference sequence).

This clone showed up just a few times. The chain has TRBV7-8 and TRBJ2-1; D may match TRBD1 or TRBD2 (5 bases each). The CDR3 covers 13 residues. Germline-derived CDR1 and CDR2 are SGHVS and FQNEAQ. The germline V and J ends were trimmed by 8 bases and 8 bases, with 16 bases remaining between them. This CDR3 reads CASFDSLGDEQFF. The DNA for the CDR3 is TGTGCCAGCTTCGACAGCCTCGGGGATGAGCAGTTCTTC.

This clone has just a few counts. The chain recombines TRBV18 with TRBJ2-2, with TRBD1 identical over 7 bases. Trimming cost V 0 bases and J 8 bases; bases outside gene matches: 15. The germline CDR1 and CDR2 sequences are KGHSH and LQKENI. The CDR3 is 18 residues long. CDR3 in DNA: TGTGCCAGCTCACCACCAAAGGTTGGACAGGTCGGCCTAGGGGAGCTGTTTTTT. Its translation is CASSPPKVGQVGLGELFF. Full variable domain (remainder filled in from reference TRBV18 and TRBJ2-2): NAGVMQNPRHLVRRRGQEARLRCSPMKGHSHVYWYRQLPEEGLKFMVYLQKENIIDESGMPKERFSAEFPKEGPSILRIQQVVRGDSAAYFCASSPPKVGQVGLGELFFGEGSRLTVL.

This clone was counted a few times. Other DNA sequences in this specimen translate into the identical CDR3. The genes are TRBV18 and TRBJ2-7; 10 bases are a match to TRBD1. This CDR3 has 13 amino acids. CDR1 KGHSH and CDR2 LQKENI come from the germline V gene. The J segment lost 5 bases and the V segment lost 6 bases, leaving 4 bases of the junction unmatched. As DNA, the CDR3 is TGTGCCAGCTCTCCGGGGACAGGGGACGAGCAGTACTTC. Amino acid sequence: CASSPGTGDEQYF. Full variable domain (missing parts from reference TRBV18 and TRBJ2-7): NAGVMQNPRHLVRRRGQEARLRCSPMKGHSHVYWYRQLPEEGLKFMVYLQKENIIDESGMPKERFSAEFPKEGPSILRIQQVVRGDSAAYFCASSPGTGDEQYFGPGTRLTVT.

The CDR3 bases are TGTGCCAGCACCCTCAGCGGGAGTATGGTGAATGAGCAGTTCTTC. Residues: CASTLSGSMVNEQFF. The chain couples TRBV6-5 to TRBJ2-1, with 8 bases lining up with TRBD2. There are 15 residues in the CDR3. J gave up 7 bases and V 7 bases, and 12 bases lay outside the gene matches. Germline assignment: CDR1 MNHEY and CDR2 SVGAGI.

In this sample, this clone turned up a few times. This rearrangement joins TRBV2 to TRBJ1-1, with TRBD1 identical over 7 bases. Germline V CDR1 and CDR2: SNHLY, FYNNEI. This CDR3 comprises 14 residues. The trim removed 1 base at V and 5 bases at J, leaving 4 bases unmatched. CDR3 amino acids: CASSEGRGLTEAFF. The DNA of the CDR3 is TGTGCCAGCAGTGAAGGGAGGGGGCTTACTGAAGCTTTCTTT.

The chain has TRBV5-4 and TRBJ2-3; D is unclear. Germline loops: CDR1 SGHNT, CDR2 YYREEE (reference sequence). The CDR3 spans 16 residues. With 0 bases removed from V and 3 bases from J, the gap between germline ends came to 14 bases. The CDR3 DNA reads as TGTGCCAGCAGCTTGGTTGTATCTACTATGACAGATACGCAGTATTTT. The encoded protein is CASSLVVSTMTDTQYF.

The V gene is TRBV7-2, the J gene TRBJ2-7; TRBD1 matches at 8 bases. CDR1 is SGHTA and CDR2 is FQGNSA in the germline V gene. V dropped 3 bases and J dropped 2; count of bases not matched to a gene: 6. The CDR3 has 15 amino acids. CDR3 DNA: TGTGCCAGCAGCTTCCAGACAGGGGCCGCCTACGAGCAGTACTTC. Its protein product is CASSFQTGAAYEQYF.

The rearrangement links TRBV5-1 to TRBJ2-5; 8 bases match TRBD1. The V gene's germline CDR1 is SGHRS and CDR2 YFSETQ. Germline trimming cut 2 bases from V and 2 bases from J; bases unmatched to any gene: 2. The CDR3 length is 14 residues. The CDR3 nucleotides are TGCGCCAGCAGCTTCGGGACAGGTCAAGAGACCCAGTACTTC. It specifies CASSFGTGQETQYF. The whole variable domain, filled in from reference TRBV5-1 and TRBJ2-5, reads KAGVTQTPRYLIKTRGQQVTLSCSPISGHRSVSWYQQTPGQGLQFLFEYFSETQRNKGNFPGRFSGRQFSNSRSEMNVSTLELGDSALYLCASSFGTGQETQYFGPGTRLLVL.

The chain has TRBV28 and TRBJ2-7, with no clear D. V was clipped by 4 bases and J by 2 bases, with 18 bases between them. The CDR3 covers 16 residues. CDR1 MDHEN and CDR2 SYDVKM come from the germline V gene. CDR3 sequence reads: CASSSLASPPTYEQYF. CDR3 nucleotides: TGTGCCAGCAGTTCCCTCGCAAGCCCCCCTACCTACGAGCAGTACTTC. Combining the CDR3 with reference TRBV28 and TRBJ2-7 gives the whole variable domain DVKVTQSSRYLVKRTGEKVFLECVQDMDHENMFWYRQDPGLGLRLIYFSYDVKMKEKGDIPEGYSVSREKKERFSLILESASTNQTSMYLCASSSLASPPTYEQYFGPGTRLTVT.

The J gene is TRBJ2-2, the V gene TRBV19; D not certain. V lost 5 bases and J 0 bases, leaving 7 bases between the germline ends. From germline, CDR1 is LNHDA and CDR2 SQIVND (reference sequence). The CDR3 runs to 14 residues. The CDR3 DNA follows: TGTGCCAGTAGTTCCCCCCCGAACACCGGGGAGCTGTTTTTT. The encoded protein is CASSSPPNTGELFF.

This clone was observed a few times. The chain combines TRBV5-1 with TRBJ2-5; D is perhaps TRBD1 (5 bases). V lost 0 bases to trimming and J lost 5 bases, with 8 bases between them. The germline CDR1 and CDR2 sequences are SGHRS and YFSETQ. The CDR3 extends over 13 amino acids. The CDR3 bases are TGCGCCAGCAGCTTGGCAGGGCCGGAGACCCAGTACTTC. Protein sequence: CASSLAGPETQYF. The complete variable domain, with remaining parts taken from reference TRBV5-1 and TRBJ2-5, reads KAGVTQTPRYLIKTRGQQVTLSCSPISGHRSVSWYQQTPGQGLQFLFEYFSETQRNKGNFPGRFSGRQFSNSRSEMNVSTLELGDSALYLCASSLAGPETQYFGPGTRLLVL.

V and J are TRBV12-1 and TRBJ2-1; TRBD2 reflects the table's D call only, with no check against the DNA. TRBV12-1 represents a pseudogene. CDR3 length: 17 amino acids. The CDR3 is CASSALPSGRVYNEQFF. The CDR3 bases are TGTGCCAGCAGCGCTCTCCCTAGCGGGAGGGTGTACAATGAGCAGTTCTTC.

This clone turned up a few times. This sequence joins TRBV29-1 and TRBJ2-2; D is perhaps TRBD1 (5 bases). The V end lost 7 bases, the J end lost 9 bases, and 21 bases lay between the germline ends. Germline CDR1 is SQVTM and CDR2 is ANQGSEA. The length of the CDR3 is 14 residues. The CDR3: CSAIARKGSRELFF. The CDR3 DNA reads as TGCAGCGCCATCGCCCGGAAGGGGTCCCGGGAGCTGTTTTTT.

The CDR3 here is CASSPPHLSGNTIYF. The CDR3 DNA reads TGTGCCAGCAGTCCCCCTCACCTCTCTGGAAACACCATATATTTT. This sequence joins TRBV28 and TRBJ1-3; D uncertain. The CDR3 is made up of 15 amino acids. V was shortened by 5 bases and J by 0 bases, with 11 bases between the two germline ends. Germline V gene data show CDR1 as MDHEN and CDR2 as SYDVKM.

The chain carries TRBV7-3 and TRBJ2-3; 7 nucleotides align to TRBD2. The CDR3 has 15 residues. The V segment lost 3 bases and the J segment 0 bases; nucleotides outside the gene matches: 3. The V gene's germline CDR1 is SGHTA and CDR2 FQGTGA. The CDR3 reads CASSFSGLSTDTQYF. CDR3 coding DNA: TGTGCCAGCAGCTTTAGCGGGCTTAGCACAGATACGCAGTATTTT.

This clone was recorded a few times. J is TRBJ2-5 and V is TRBV4-3; a weak D match, TRBD1 (6 bases). Per germline, CDR1 LGHNA and CDR2 YSLEER. The CDR3 loop spans 17 amino acids. Trimming took 0 bases from V and 7 from J, leaving 21 bases between them. As DNA, the CDR3 is TGCGCCAGCAGCCAAGATCTTAGTACAGGGTCCCTCGGGACCCAGTACTTC. This translates into CASSQDLSTGSLGTQYF.

This rearrangement joins TRBV5-6 to TRBJ2-1; TRBD1 aligns across 12 bases. Per the germline V gene, CDR1 is SGHDT and CDR2 is YYEEEE. Trimming removed 4 bases from V and 3 bases from J; junction bases left unmatched: 2. This CDR3 is 15 amino acids long. The CDR3 nucleotides are TGTGCCAGCAGCCGGGACAGGGGGCACTACAATGAGCAGTTCTTC. Its translation: CASSRDRGHYNEQFF.

The chain carries TRBV4-2 and TRBJ2-7; TRBD1 is a possible D gene (6 bases). Germline V gene lookup returns CDR1 LGHNA and CDR2 YNFKEQ. V lost 0 bases and J lost 6, with 27 bases in between. The CDR3 runs 19 residues. The CDR3 sequence: CASSQDGGTGNSLRGEQYF. The CDR3 DNA reads as TGTGCCAGCAGCCAAGATGGGGGAACAGGGAATAGCTTACGGGGCGAGCAGTACTTC.

The chain couples TRBV27 to TRBJ2-5, with a tentative D call TRBD1 (6 bases). The end of the DNA fits TRBJ2-7 better, so the J call may be wrong. The CDR3 runs to 15 residues. Germline V gene lookup returns CDR1 MNHEY and CDR2 SMNVEV (reference sequence). CDR3 in DNA: TGTGCCAGCAGTTTATCGATTACAGGGAAAAGCGAGCAGTACTTC. It is translated as CASSLSITGKSEQYF.

As concerns this clone: Other nucleotide sequences from this sample produce the same CDR3. The V and J genes are TRBV7-2 and TRBJ2-5, with TRBD1 identical over 7 bases. The CDR3 loop spans 13 amino acids. Germline V lookup: CDR1 SGHTA, CDR2 FQGNSA. V shed 5 bases and J 4 bases; nucleotides not matched to a gene: 4. CDR3 nucleotides: TGTGCCAGCAGCCTACAGGGGAGAGAGACCCAGTACTTC. Its translation: CASSLQGRETQYF.

Only a few counts were recorded for this clone. J is TRBJ1-1 and V is TRBV19; 7 bases are a match to TRBD1. V lost 5 bases, J lost 0 bases, and 6 bases stayed unmatched. CDR1 is LNHDA and CDR2 is SQIVND in the germline V gene (reference sequence). The CDR3 is 15 amino acids. CDR3: CASSPQTGLNTEAFF. The CDR3 bases are TGTGCCAGTAGTCCCCAGACAGGGCTGAACACTGAAGCTTTCTTT. Full variable domain (missing parts from reference TRBV19 and TRBJ1-1): DGGITQSPKYLFRKEGQNVTLSCEQNLNHDAMYWYRQDPGQGLRLIYYSQIVNDFQKGDIAEGYSVSREKKESFPLTVTSAQKNPTAFYLCASSPQTGLNTEAFFGQGTRLTVV.

The chain links TRBV7-2 to TRBJ2-7, with 13 bases matching TRBD2. From germline, CDR1 is SGHTA and CDR2 FQGNSA. The length of the CDR3 is 15 residues. Trimming removed 5 bases from V and 4 bases from J; junction bases left unmatched: 5. CDR3 DNA: TGTGCCAGCAGCCCCCGGACTAGCGGGAGTTACGAGCAGTACTTC. It encodes CASSPRTSGSYEQYF.

This clone was found a few times. The chain joins TRBV5-1 to TRBJ2-1; 8 bases are shared with TRBD2. Trimming took 0 bases from V and 7 from J; bases not matched to a gene: 6. Germline CDR1 and CDR2: SGHRS and YFSETQ. The CDR3 is 15 residues long. CDR3: CASSLEQRELNEQFF. DNA of the CDR3: TGCGCCAGCAGCTTGGAGCAGCGGGAGTTGAATGAGCAGTTCTTC. Variable domain in full (rest from reference TRBV5-1 and TRBJ2-1): KAGVTQTPRYLIKTRGQQVTLSCSPISGHRSVSWYQQTPGQGLQFLFEYFSETQRNKGNFPGRFSGRQFSNSRSEMNVSTLELGDSALYLCASSLEQRELNEQFFGPGTRLTVL.

The chain carries TRBV15 and TRBJ2-7; no reliable D call. Germline CDR1 reads LNHNV; CDR2 reads YYDKDF (reference sequence). Trimming shortened V by 3 bases and J by 3 bases, and 15 bases separated the two germline ends. This CDR3 is 15 amino acids long. The CDR3 bases are TGTGCCACCAGCAGGGGTGGTAGCAGACACTACGAGCAGTACTTC. Amino acid sequence: CATSRGGSRHYEQYF.

V is TRBV7-9 and J is TRBJ1-4; no definite D call. Trimming took off 1 base at V and 4 bases at J, with 10 bases between the two ends. CDR1 is SEHNR and CDR2 is FQNEAQ in the germline V gene (reference sequence). CDR3 size: 15 residues. CDR3 loop: CASSLGLSDNEKLFF. In nucleotides, the CDR3 is TGTGCCAGCAGCTTAGGATTGTCCGATAATGAAAAACTGTTTTTT.

This clone occurred a few times. The chain couples TRBV10-3 to TRBJ2-2, with D possibly being TRBD1 (5 bases). The CDR3 runs to 15 residues. V was trimmed by 3 bases and J by 0 bases, leaving 8 bases between them. Germline CDR1 is ENHRY and CDR2 is SYGVKD. CDR3 region: CAISEAGTNTGELFF. The CDR3 DNA reads as TGTGCCATCAGTGAAGCAGGGACGAACACCGGGGAGCTGTTTTTT.

The chain combines TRBV20-1 with TRBJ2-7; no clear D gene. The CDR3 contains 10 residues. The V end lost 5 bases, the J end lost 3 bases, and 5 bases lay between the germline ends. Germline lookup yields CDR1 DFQATT and CDR2 SNEGSKA (reference sequence). The CDR3: CSAVIYEQYF. The CDR3 nucleotides read TGCAGTGCTGTTATCTACGAGCAGTACTTC.

V and J are TRBV4-3 and TRBJ2-2, with TRBD1 matching 8 bases. CDR3 size: 17 residues. Per germline, CDR1 LGHNA and CDR2 YSLEER. Trimming took 4 bases from V and 6 from J; bases not matched to a gene: 13. The CDR3 protein is CASSPRDRPRAAGELFF. The CDR3 DNA follows: TGCGCCAGCAGCCCCCGGGACAGGCCCAGAGCCGCCGGGGAGCTGTTTTTT.

This clone turned up a few times. The chain has TRBV6-5 and TRBJ2-2; D is ambiguous. The CDR3 length is 14 residues. V was shortened by 6 bases and J by 5 bases, with 13 bases between the two germline ends. The germline V gene encodes CDR1 MNHEY and CDR2 SVGAGI. The CDR3 nucleotides read TGTGCCAGCAGCAAAGTGACCCCGACCGGGGAGCTGTTTTTT. Amino acids: CASSKVTPTGELFF.